This TCR beta chain comes out of a study of T cell repertoires in cytomegalovirus infection. Across the whole study: Shared public TCR beta signatures pointed to both CMV infection and a matching HLA type. General study results and limits: Dominant in the ex vivo response were TCR beta clonotypes restricted by HLA-C and specific for CMV. Frequencies of public TCR beta families were cumulated, and this identified carriers of CMV plus the relevant HLA.

TCRdb recomputed calls from the reads with MiXCR, one row per CDR3 protein. The repertoire holds approximately 250,000 distinct CDR3 sequences, with around 12% as singletons. Concerning this clonotype: What it binds is not known.

Deletions cut 1 base from V and 6 bases from J, with 8 bases between. The germline gives CDR1 SGHRS, CDR2 YFSETQ. The CDR3 is 12 amino acids. The sequence was collected from a human donor in good health (CMV status not recorded). Some clones in this sample may be carry-over from other donors' samples. V gene TRBV5-1 combines with J gene TRBJ2-7; D remains ambiguous. What was sequenced was PBMCs. In DNA, the CDR3 is TGCGCCAGCAGCTTGTTAGGGTCCGAGCAGTACTTC. It yields the protein CASSLLGSEQYF.